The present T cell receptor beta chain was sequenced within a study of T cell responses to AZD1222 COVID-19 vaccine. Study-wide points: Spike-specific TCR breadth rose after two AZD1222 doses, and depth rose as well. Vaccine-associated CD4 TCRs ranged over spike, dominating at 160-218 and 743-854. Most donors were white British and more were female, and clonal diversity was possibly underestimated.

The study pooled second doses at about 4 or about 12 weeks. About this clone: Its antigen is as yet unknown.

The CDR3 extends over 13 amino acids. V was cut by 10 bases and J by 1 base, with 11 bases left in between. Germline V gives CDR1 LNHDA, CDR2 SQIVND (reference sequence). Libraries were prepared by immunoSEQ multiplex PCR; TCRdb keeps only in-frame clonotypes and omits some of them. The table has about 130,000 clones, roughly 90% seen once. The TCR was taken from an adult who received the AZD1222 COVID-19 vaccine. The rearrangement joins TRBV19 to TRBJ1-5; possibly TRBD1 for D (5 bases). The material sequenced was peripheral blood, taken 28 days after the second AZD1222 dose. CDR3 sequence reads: CATSRGSNQPQHF. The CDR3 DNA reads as TGTGCCACTAGCCGGGGCAGCAATCAGCCCCAGCATTTT.